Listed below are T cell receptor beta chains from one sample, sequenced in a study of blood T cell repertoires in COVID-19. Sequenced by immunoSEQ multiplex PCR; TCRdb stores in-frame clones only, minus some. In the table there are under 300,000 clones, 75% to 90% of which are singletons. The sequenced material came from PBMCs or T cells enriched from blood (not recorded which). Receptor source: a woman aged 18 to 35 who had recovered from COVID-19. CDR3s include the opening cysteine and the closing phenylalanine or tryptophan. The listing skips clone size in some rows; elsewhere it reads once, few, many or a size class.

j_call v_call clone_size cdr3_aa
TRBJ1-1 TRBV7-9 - CASSLVRGGSENTEAFF
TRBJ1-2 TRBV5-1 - CASSSNRGTYGYTF
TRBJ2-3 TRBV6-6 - CASSPPLGLAGGPSTDTQYF
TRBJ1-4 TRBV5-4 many CASSLEGGSEKLFF
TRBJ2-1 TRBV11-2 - CASSPYSAGGDYNEQFF
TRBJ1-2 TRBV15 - CATSRQTERGHGYTF
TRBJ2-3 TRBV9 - CASSPWANTDTQYF
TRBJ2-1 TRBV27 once CASRPGRPYYNEQFF
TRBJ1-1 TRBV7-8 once CASSSSGLMNTEAFF
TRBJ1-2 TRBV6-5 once CASSLTGGDYGYTF
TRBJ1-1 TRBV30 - CAWSRYMNTEAFF
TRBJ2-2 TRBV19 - CASSIDLLGRGNTGELFF
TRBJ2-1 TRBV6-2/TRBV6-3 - CASSPPSGDEQFF
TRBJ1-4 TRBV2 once CASSLQGGDEKLFF
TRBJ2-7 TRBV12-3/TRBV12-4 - CASSPGYPYEQYF
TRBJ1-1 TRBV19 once CASSIVGTGEPNTEAFF
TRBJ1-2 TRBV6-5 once CASSWDRTYGYTF
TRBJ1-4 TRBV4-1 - CASSRLNRRGNEKLFF
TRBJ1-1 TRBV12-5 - CATTGRGHYTEAFF
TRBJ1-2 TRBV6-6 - CASTKTGEWGYTF
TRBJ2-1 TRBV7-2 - CASSFYSYNEQFF
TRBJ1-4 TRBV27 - CASSPWDRENEKLFF
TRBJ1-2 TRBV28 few CASTPAGSANYGYTF
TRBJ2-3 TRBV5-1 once CASSLGRDTDTQYF
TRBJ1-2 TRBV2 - CASSRGAGYGYTF
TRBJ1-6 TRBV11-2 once CASSLQQGTNSPLHF
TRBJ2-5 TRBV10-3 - CAIRPGQGGETQYF
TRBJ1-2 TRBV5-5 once CASSIDRGYYGYTF
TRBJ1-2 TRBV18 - CASSPRDRGLGYTF
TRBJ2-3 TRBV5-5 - CASSLGRGDTQYF
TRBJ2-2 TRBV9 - CASSVVQGAGTGELFF
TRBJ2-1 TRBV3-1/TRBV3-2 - CATSILAGTYNEQFF
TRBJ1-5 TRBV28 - CASSSDRSGGNQPQHF
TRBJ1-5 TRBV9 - CASSVGQSNQPQHF
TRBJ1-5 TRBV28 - CASSLSGSNQPQHF
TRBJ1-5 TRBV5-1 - CASSPEGAAGQPQHF
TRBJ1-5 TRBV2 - CASRDPGAAHQPQHF
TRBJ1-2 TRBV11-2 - CASSSRTGVYYGYTF
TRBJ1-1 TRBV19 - CASSSKTGLNTEAFF
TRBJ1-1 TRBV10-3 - CAISDPRRRGNTEAFF
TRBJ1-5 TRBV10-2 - CASRDTGQGGHQPQHF
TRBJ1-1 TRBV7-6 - CASSLRQKTEAFF
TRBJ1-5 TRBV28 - CASRLQGSNQPQHF
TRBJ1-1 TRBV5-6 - CASSIGGAVGAFF
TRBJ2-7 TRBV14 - CASSQAGARRYEQYF
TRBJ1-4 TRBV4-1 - CASSQGQEAANEKLFF
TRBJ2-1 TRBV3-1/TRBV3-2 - CASSPGLAGATSSSYNEQFF
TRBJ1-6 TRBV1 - CTSKKRGISDSPLHF
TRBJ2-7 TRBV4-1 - CASSQEIGGVLYEQYF
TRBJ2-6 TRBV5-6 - CASSLAGPGPLGANVLTF
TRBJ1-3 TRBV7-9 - CASSPRGTGNTIYF
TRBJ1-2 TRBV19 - CASSIDWTSYGYTF